This T cell receptor (beta chain) derives from a study of cytomegalovirus exposure and HLA in healthy donors. Study as a whole: Roughly 86 million unique TCRs from HLA-typed donors made up an early data release.

Whole-study results and caveats: Specific recognition of CMV antigens was confirmed in vitro for a few chains (all CMV-associated). Later analysis identified 15,000 to 20,000 TCR beta sequences associated with HLA alleles, using a false discovery rate threshold of 0.05.

The PCR ran on 60 Vbeta and 13 Jbeta primers. Method: immunoSEQ multiplex PCR; TCRdb's copy keeps in-frame clones and lacks some. The sample has 150,000 to 200,000 clones; 60% to 80% are singletons. As for this clone: Its cognate antigen is unknown.

Trimming pared 3 bases from V and 1 base from J, leaving 13 bases between. Germline lookup yields CDR1 SGHVS and CDR2 FNYEAQ. CDR3 size: 16 residues. This clonotype was sampled from a woman in her fifties or sixties in good health and CMV-seropositive. Sequenced input: PBMCs. The rearrangement joins TRBV7-6 to TRBJ2-1, with D tentatively TRBD1 (6 bases). CDR3 sequence (DNA): TGTGCCAGCAGCTTTATTTGGACAGTTTCCTACAATGAGCAGTTCTTC. Its protein product is CASSFIWTVSYNEQFF.